This T cell receptor beta chain was recorded in a study of T-cell reconstitution after alpha-beta-depleted transplantation in children. Unique molecular identifiers were incorporated during preparation of the TCRbeta library. MiXCR, run by TCRdb on the PCR reads, gives a single entry per CDR3 protein. This sample yields about 500,000 distinct CDR3 sequences, of which around a third are seen a single time; around 2.3% belongs to the top ten. This CDR3 spans 14 amino acids. CDR1 and CDR2 (germline): DFQATT, SNEGSKA (reference sequence). V shed 5 bases and J shed 3 bases, with 14 bases lying between them.

The gene calls are TRBV20-1 and TRBJ2-4; D call uncertain. The clonotype was recovered from a human donor who donated a stem cell graft to a child with aplastic anemia. Sequencing was performed on PBMCs from the stem cell graft donor, taken from the stem cell graft. This chain's CDR3 is CSAPSHLGKNIQYF. CDR3 DNA: TGCAGTGCTCCCAGCCACCTGGGCAAAAACATTCAGTACTTC.